This T cell receptor (beta chain) is from a study of regulatory T cells in long-lasting Graves disease. About the study: The criterion for persistent Graves' disease was over 5 years of antithyroid drugs with positive TSH receptor antibodies. Overall study results and limits: Persistent-disease Graves' patients showed less TCR diversity than new cases.

Time point of the sample: persistent/refractory GD, antithyroid drugs over 5 years with positive TRAb. PBMCs provided the RNA from which the TCR library was made. Per germline, CDR1 DFQATT and CDR2 SNEGSKA (reference sequence). Trimming pared 1 base from V and 0 bases from J, leaving 6 bases between. The CDR3 is 13 residues long. This clonotype was seen more than once but under ten times. Its antigen is not identified. Investigators prepared the TCR beta libraries by applying iRepertoire HTBI primers and Arm-PCR of CDR3 regions. Per the study methods: Samples jointly harbored roughly 60 TRBV and approximately 15 TRBJ segments. TCRdb used MiXCR to reprocess the multiplex PCR reads, holding one entry per CDR3 protein. The V and J calls and clone size are TCRdb's, not the authors'. The top ten clones hold around 40% of a sample with about 660,000 distinct CDR3 sequences, 25% to 30% of them seen once.

This TCR came from a female donor with Graves disease. V gene TRBV20-1 combines with J gene TRBJ2-5; D gene unclear. Sequenced material: peripheral blood mononuclear cells (PBMCs), taken when the disease was refractory, from a patient treated with antithyroid drugs. DNA for the CDR3: TGCAGTGCTAGAGGGGTCCACCAAGAGACCCAGTACTTC. Translated: CSARGVHQETQYF.